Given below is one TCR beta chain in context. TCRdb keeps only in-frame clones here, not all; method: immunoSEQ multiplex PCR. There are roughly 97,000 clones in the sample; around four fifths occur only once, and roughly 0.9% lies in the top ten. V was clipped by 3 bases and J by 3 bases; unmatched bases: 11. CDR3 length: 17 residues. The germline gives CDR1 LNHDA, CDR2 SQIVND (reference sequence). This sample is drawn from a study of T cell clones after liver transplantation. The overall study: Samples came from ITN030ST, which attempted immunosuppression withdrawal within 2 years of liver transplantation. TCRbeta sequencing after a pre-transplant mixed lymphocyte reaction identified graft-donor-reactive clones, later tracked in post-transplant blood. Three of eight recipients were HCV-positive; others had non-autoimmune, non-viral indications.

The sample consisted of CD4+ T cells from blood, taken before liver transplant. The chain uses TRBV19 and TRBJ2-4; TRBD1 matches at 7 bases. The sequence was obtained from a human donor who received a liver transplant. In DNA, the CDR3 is TGTGCCAGTAGTATCTCTAACAGGGGTGGGGTCAAAAACATTCAGTACTTC. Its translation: CASSISNRGGVKNIQYF.